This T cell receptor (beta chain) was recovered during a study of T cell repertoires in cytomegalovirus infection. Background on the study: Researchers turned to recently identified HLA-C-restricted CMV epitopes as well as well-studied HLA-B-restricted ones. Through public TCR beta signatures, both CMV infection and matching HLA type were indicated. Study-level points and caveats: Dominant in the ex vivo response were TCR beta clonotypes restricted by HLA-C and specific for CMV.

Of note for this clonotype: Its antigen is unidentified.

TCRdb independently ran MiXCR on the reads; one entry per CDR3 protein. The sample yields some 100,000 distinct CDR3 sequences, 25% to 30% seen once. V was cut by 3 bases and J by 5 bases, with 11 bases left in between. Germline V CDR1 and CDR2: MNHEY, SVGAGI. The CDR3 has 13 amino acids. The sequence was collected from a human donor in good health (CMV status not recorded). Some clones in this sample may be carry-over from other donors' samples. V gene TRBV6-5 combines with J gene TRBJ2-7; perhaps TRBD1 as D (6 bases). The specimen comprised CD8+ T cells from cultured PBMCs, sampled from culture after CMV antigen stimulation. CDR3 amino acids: CASSYLEGDEQYF. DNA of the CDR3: TGTGCCAGCAGTTATCTAGAGGGGGACGAGCAGTACTTC.